This paragraph covers one T cell receptor (beta chain) sequence. What it binds is unknown. V lost 5 bases to trimming and J lost 8 bases; unmatched junction nucleotides: 9. Germline V gene sequence: CDR1 MDHEN, CDR2 SYDVKM. The CDR3 extends over 14 amino acids. Only in-frame clones appear in the TCRdb table, and some are missing; sequencing was by immunoSEQ multiplex PCR. The profile covers about 150,000 clones, with approximately 87% appearing a single time and about a tenth taken by the ten largest. The record originates from a study of T cell responses to AZD1222 COVID-19 vaccine. Study conclusions and caveats: Once two AZD1222 doses were given, Spike-specific TCR breadth and depth went up. Females outnumbered males among donors, who were mostly white British; clonal diversity was possibly underestimated. Just 5 to 7 people given AZD1222 tested seropositive at baseline.

Second-dose intervals of approximately 4 or approximately 12 weeks were pooled. V usage is TRBV28 and J usage is TRBJ1-2; 9 bases map to TRBD1. The sequence derives from an adult who received the AZD1222 COVID-19 vaccine. The material sequenced was peripheral blood, taken 28 days after the second AZD1222 dose. CDR3 DNA sequence: TGTGCCAGCAGTGAACCGACAGGGGGTTGGGGCTACACCTTC. Amino acid sequence: CASSEPTGGWGYTF.